This T cell receptor beta chain was identified in a study of glioma-infiltrating T cells. The CDR3 is 14 amino acids. Between the trimmed V and J ends, which lost 7 bases and 4 bases, there was a span of 15 bases. Looked up from germline, CDR1 is KGHDR and CDR2 is SFDVKD. Amplification of TCR alpha and beta CDR3 regions from RNA used iRepertoire nested multiplex PCR. Each CDR3 protein gets one entry after TCRdb re-called the multiplex PCR reads with MiXCR. The repertoire holds around 170,000 distinct CDR3 sequences, with approximately 40% as singletons. The chain combines TRBV24-1 with TRBJ2-5; D gene ambiguous. The receptor was derived from a human donor with low-grade glioma or glioblastoma, undergoing nonglioma brain surgery, or in good health (not recorded which). The specimen sequenced was glioma tissue, nonneoplastic brain tissue, or PBMCs (not recorded which). The chain's CDR3 is CATSPSGSGETQYF. DNA of the CDR3: TGTGCCACCAGCCCCTCCGGCTCGGGAGAGACCCAGTACTTC.